What follows are 8 T cell receptor beta chains derived from one specimen sequenced in a study of blood T cell repertoires in COVID-19. Profiling relied on immunoSEQ multiplex PCR, and the TCRdb table lists in-frame clones only, not all of them. The table includes about 260,000 clones, approximately 82% detected once. Source material: peripheral blood. These receptors all stem from a woman older than 75 with acute or convalescent COVID-19.

The V call is TRBV7-3, the J call TRBJ2-7; maybe TRBD2 (5 bases). This CDR3 is built from 15 residues. The V gene's germline CDR1 is SGHTA and CDR2 FQGTGA. V was clipped by 3 bases and J by 4 bases, with 16 bases between them. CDR3 nucleotide sequence: TGTGCCAGCAGCTTGAGGGCTAGAGAAAGTTACGAGCAGTACTTC. Its protein is CASSLRARESYEQYF.

The J gene is TRBJ1-2, the V gene TRBV5-1, with 7 bases matching TRBD1. Germline assignment: CDR1 SGHRS and CDR2 YFSETQ. This CDR3 has 15 residues. V lost 3 bases and J lost 3; bases outside the gene matches: 8. This CDR3 reads CASSSTPGQDYGYTF. The CDR3, as DNA: TGCGCCAGCAGCTCGACCCCAGGACAGGACTATGGCTACACCTTC.

The genes are TRBV7-6 and TRBJ1-1, with 9 bases matching TRBD1. Unmatched junction bases numbered 2, after V lost 4 bases and J lost 2 bases. The CDR3 is 14 residues long. CDR1 is SGHVS and CDR2 is FNYEAQ in the germline V gene. Here the CDR3 reads CASSSQGANTEAFF. The CDR3 DNA reads TGTGCCAGCAGCTCACAGGGGGCCAACACTGAAGCTTTCTTT.

The V call is TRBV3-1 (or the pseudogene TRBV3-2), the J call TRBJ2-1, with 7 nucleotides matching TRBD1. V was pared by 0 bases and J by 10 bases, with 3 bases of the junction left unmatched. This CDR3 spans 13 amino acids. In germline, CDR1 is LGHDT, CDR2 YNNKEL (reference sequence). CDR3 sequence reads: CASSQEKDREQFF. The DNA for the CDR3 is TGTGCCAGCAGCCAAGAGAAGGACAGGGAGCAGTTCTTC.

J is TRBJ2-7 and V is TRBV6-5; 7 bases line up with TRBD2. The CDR3 covers 14 residues. Germline V gene lookup returns CDR1 MNHEY and CDR2 SVGAGI. J lost 1 base, V lost 6 bases, and 6 bases had no gene match. CDR3 nucleotide sequence: TGTGCCAGCAGGGGAGGGGCGCCATCCTACGAGCAGTACTTC. This encodes CASRGGAPSYEQYF.

This clone appeared a single time. The V call is TRBV5-4, the J call TRBJ2-7; TRBD1 is a possible D gene (6 bases). Germline lookup yields CDR1 SGHNT and CDR2 YYREEE (reference sequence). The CDR3 is made up of 15 amino acids. Trimming removed 2 bases at V and 4 bases at J, with 16 bases between. The chain's CDR3 is CASSFGDRPPYEQYF. The DNA for the CDR3 is TGTGCCAGCAGCTTCGGTGACAGGCCCCCGTACGAGCAGTACTTC. The whole variable domain, filled in from reference TRBV5-4 and TRBJ2-7, reads ETGVTQSPTHLIKTRGQQVTLRCSSQSGHNTVSWYQQALGQGPQFIFQYYREEENGRGNFPPRFSGLQFPNYSSELNVNALELDDSALYLCASSFGDRPPYEQYFGPGTRLTVT.

This chain uses TRBV7-2 with TRBJ2-5; D possibly corresponds to TRBD2 (5 bases). The germline CDR1 and CDR2 sequences are SGHTA and FQGNSA. V lost 0 bases and J lost 5, with 13 bases in between. This CDR3 comprises 15 residues. The CDR3 DNA follows: TGTGCCAGCAGCTTAGCGTCCGGGGTTGGGGAGACCCAGTACTTC. This codes for CASSLASGVGETQYF.

The chain is built from TRBV4-3 and TRBJ1-1, with 8 bases lining up with TRBD1. From germline, CDR1 is LGHNA and CDR2 YSLEER. The CDR3 has 17 amino acids. V dropped 0 bases and J dropped 6; count of bases not matched to a gene: 12. The CDR3 spells CASSQDIIGTGAAEAFF. CDR3 DNA sequence: TGCGCCAGCAGCCAAGATATAATAGGGACAGGAGCCGCTGAAGCTTTCTTT.